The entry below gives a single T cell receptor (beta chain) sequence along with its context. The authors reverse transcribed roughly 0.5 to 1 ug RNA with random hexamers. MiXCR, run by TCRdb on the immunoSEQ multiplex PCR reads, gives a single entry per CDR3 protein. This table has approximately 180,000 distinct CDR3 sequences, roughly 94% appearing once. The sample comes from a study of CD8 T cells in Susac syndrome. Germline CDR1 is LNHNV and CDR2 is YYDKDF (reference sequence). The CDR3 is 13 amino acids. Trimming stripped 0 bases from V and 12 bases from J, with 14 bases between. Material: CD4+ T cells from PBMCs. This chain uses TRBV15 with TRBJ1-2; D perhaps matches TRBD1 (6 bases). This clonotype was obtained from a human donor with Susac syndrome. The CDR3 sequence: CATSRDQGRIHTF. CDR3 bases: TGTGCCACCAGCAGAGATCAGGGGAGGATCCACACCTTC.